This entry features one TCR beta chain sequence. The data originate from a study of Ad26.COV2.S vaccination and SARS-CoV-2 variants. Produced via immunoSEQ multiplex PCR; TCRdb's table is partial and in-frame only. Seen here are a few hundred thousand clones, 87% observed once, and the top ten hold 3.4%. Treatment described: around 19 received Ad26.COV2.S at low or high dose, single or two shots; roughly 5 received placebo; per-sample allocation not given. On day 63 after the first injection, vaccine and placebo recipients gave samples. The CDR3 consists of 13 residues. Germline CDR1 reads MGHDK; CDR2 reads SYGVNS. Trimming took 5 bases from V and 1 from J, leaving 8 bases between them.

The specimen was peripheral blood, collected in a trial of Ad26.COV2.S vaccine versus placebo. This chain links TRBV25-1 with TRBJ2-5; no clear D. The receptor was derived from a person between 18 and 59 years old who received the Ad26.COV2.S COVID-19 vaccine or a placebo. The CDR3 sequence is CASSSDTQETQYF. The CDR3 DNA is TGTGCCAGCAGTAGCGACACCCAAGAGACCCAGTACTTC.